This T cell receptor beta chain was identified during a study of long-term antiretroviral therapy in people with HIV. Study overall: When the earliest samples were collected, ART was typically delayed until CD4 counts fell. Study-level results: No data were available on ART adherence, viral resistance or therapy changes. ART-treated samples gained diversity yet remained below transplant donor controls.

V lost 2 bases, J lost 4 bases, and 5 bases stayed unmatched. This CDR3 is 16 amino acids long. Looked up from germline, CDR1 is KGHSH and CDR2 is LQKENI. The authors ran the immunoSEQ assay, v3.0, at survey level. Sequencing was intended to reach about 35,000-55,000 T-cell genomes per sample. Sequenced by immunoSEQ multiplex PCR; TCRdb stores in-frame clones only, minus some. The sample comprises about 25,000 clones, around 86% of which are singletons, and approximately 16% rests with the top ten. This clone was counted a single time. Its specificity is unknown. The V and J genes are TRBV18 and TRBJ2-6; TRBD1 matches at 7 bases. Sequencing used unsorted PBMCs, obtained 1.2 years after starting antiretroviral therapy. The clonotype was recovered from a man between 50 and 59 years old with HIV. The CDR3 region has the DNA TGTGCCAGCTCACCAAACAGGGGTACGGGGGCCAACGTCCTGACTTTC. Protein sequence: CASSPNRGTGANVLTF.